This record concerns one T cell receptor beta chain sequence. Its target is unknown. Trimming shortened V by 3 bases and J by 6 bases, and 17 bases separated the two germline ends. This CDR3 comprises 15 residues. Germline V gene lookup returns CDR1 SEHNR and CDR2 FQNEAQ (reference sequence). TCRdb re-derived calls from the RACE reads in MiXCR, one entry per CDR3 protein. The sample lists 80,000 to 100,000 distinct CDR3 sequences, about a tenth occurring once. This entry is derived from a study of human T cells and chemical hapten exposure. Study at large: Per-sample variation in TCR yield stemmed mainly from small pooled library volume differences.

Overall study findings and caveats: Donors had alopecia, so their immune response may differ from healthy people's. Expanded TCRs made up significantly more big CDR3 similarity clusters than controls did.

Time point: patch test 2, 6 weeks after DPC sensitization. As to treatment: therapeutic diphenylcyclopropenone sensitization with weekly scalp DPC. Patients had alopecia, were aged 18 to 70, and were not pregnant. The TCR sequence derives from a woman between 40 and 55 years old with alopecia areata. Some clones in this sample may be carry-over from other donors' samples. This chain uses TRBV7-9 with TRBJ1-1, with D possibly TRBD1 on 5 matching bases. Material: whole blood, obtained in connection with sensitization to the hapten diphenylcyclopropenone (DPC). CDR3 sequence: CASSFGTDPAAEAFF. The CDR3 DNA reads TGTGCCAGCAGCTTTGGGACCGACCCGGCGGCTGAAGCTTTCTTT.